The text below deals with one T cell receptor (beta chain). Its specificity is unknown. This record belongs to a study of cytomegalovirus exposure and HLA in healthy donors. This CDR3 is 14 amino acids long. The germline V gene encodes CDR1 PRHDT and CDR2 FYEKMQ (reference sequence). Trimming shortened V by 0 bases and J by 6 bases, and 12 bases separated the two germline ends. Whole-study findings and limits: It was 150 or so TCR beta chains that were listed as cytomegalovirus-associated.

Amplification used 60 Vbeta primers and 13 Jbeta primers. Sequencing used immunoSEQ multiplex PCR; TCRdb keeps in-frame clones, though not all of them. The data hold about 210,000 clones, with about 85% observed a single time. The chain carries TRBV13 and TRBJ2-7; TRBD2 is a possible D gene (6 bases). This TCR was recovered from a girl aged 2-10 years in good health and CMV-seronegative. Sequences were obtained from PBMCs. CDR3: CASSLGRASVEQYF. CDR3 in DNA: TGTGCCAGCAGCTTAGGCCGGGCTAGCGTCGAGCAGTACTTC.